This TCR beta chain was captured in a study of lymphopenia after photon versus proton radiotherapy. Notes on the study in general: A bigger post-nadir fall in TCR diversity correlated inversely with survival time in deceased patients. Relative stability marked proton patients; photon patients lost diversity and naive cells.

Profiling relied on immunoSEQ multiplex PCR, and the TCRdb table lists in-frame clones only, not all of them. Among 35,000 to 45,000 clones listed, about 85% were seen once. The CDR3 totals 14 residues. Trimming cost V 0 bases and J 7 bases, with 10 bases left between them. CDR1 is LGHNA, CDR2 YNFKEQ, per germline. In the case of this clone: Its target is not known.

This clonotype was sampled from a middle-aged man with gastric cancer. Sequencing was performed on peripheral blood, taken from a patient treated with photon-based radiotherapy. The chain uses TRBV4-2 and TRBJ2-1; D gene ambiguous. The CDR3 protein is CASSQEARGNEQFF. CDR3 in DNA: TGTGCCAGCAGCCAAGAGGCTAGAGGTAATGAGCAGTTCTTC.